The present T cell receptor beta chain was sequenced within a study of T cells in Graves' hyperthyroidism and ophthalmopathy. Study context: The blood sample was taken at first diagnosis, before treatment began.

What was amplified from RNA transcripts were TCR beta CDR3 regions. The HTBI set primed first-round TCR CDR3 RT-PCR. TCRdb re-analysed the multiplex PCR reads in MiXCR, keeping a single row per CDR3 protein. This sample has about 840,000 distinct CDR3 sequences; over 35% occur once, and the top ten carry roughly 8.3%. It was 10 ml of fresh peripheral blood that supplied the PBMCs. Germline CDR1 SGHVS, CDR2 FQNEAQ. The CDR3 length is 15 residues. The study, taken as a whole, reports: Blood also contained most expanded thyroid clonotypes above 0.001.

Points on this clonotype: The antigen is undetermined. One junction end disagrees with the germline gene, perhaps due to a read error.

The clonotype comes from a man aged 18 to 30 with Graves' hyperthyroidism. The sample consisted of blood. The chain joins TRBV7-8 to TRBJ1-2; a possible D gene is TRBD1 (5 bases). CDR3 bases: TGCGCCAGCAGCCAAGGGGTCAGGGACAACTATGGCTACACCTTC. Amino acid sequence: CASSQGVRDNYGYTF.